The 5 T cell receptor beta chains below come from one sample, sequenced in a study of blood T cell repertoires in COVID-19. TCRdb keeps only in-frame clones here, not all; method: immunoSEQ multiplex PCR. This table has 250,000 or so clones, approximately 86% appearing once. Sequenced: peripheral blood. The source of these receptors is a woman in her 30s with acute or convalescent COVID-19.

This clone was detected once. This chain joins TRBV18 and TRBJ1-5; D remains unclear. The germline gives CDR1 KGHSH, CDR2 LQKENI. V was shortened by 0 bases and J by 2 bases, with 5 bases between the two germline ends. The CDR3 has 14 residues. The CDR3 DNA reads as TGTGCCAGCTCACCACCTGGAGGCAATCAGCCCCAGCATTTT. It codes for CASSPPGGNQPQHF.

The chain recombines TRBV20-1 with TRBJ1-1; D not resolved. In germline, CDR1 is DFQATT, CDR2 SNEGSKA (reference sequence). The CDR3 is made up of 15 amino acids. V lost 3 bases to trimming and J lost 1 base, with 15 bases between them. The CDR3 region is CSASSFRGRNTEAFF. As DNA, the CDR3 is TGCAGTGCTAGTTCTTTTCGTGGGCGGAACACTGAAGCTTTCTTT.

The rearrangement uses TRBV30 and TRBJ1-2; 8 bases line up with TRBD1. The germline V gene encodes CDR1 GTSNPN and CDR2 SVGIG (reference sequence). This CDR3 contains 12 residues. Unmatched junction bases numbered 7, after V lost 5 bases and J lost 8 bases. The chain's CDR3 is CAWATGAVGYTF. As DNA, the CDR3 is TGTGCCTGGGCGACAGGGGCGGTCGGCTACACCTTC.

J is TRBJ2-1 and V is TRBV20-1, with D unclear. Germline lookup yields CDR1 DFQATT and CDR2 SNEGSKA (reference sequence). The CDR3 is 12 residues long. V was clipped by 3 bases and J by 4 bases, with 7 bases between them. This CDR3 is CSASVSYNEQFF. CDR3 in DNA: TGCAGTGCTAGTGTCAGTTACAATGAGCAGTTCTTC.

The rearrangement links TRBV29-1 to TRBJ2-1; 9 bases align to TRBD1. Trimming at V came to 6 bases and at J to 12 bases, leaving 12 bases not matched to a gene. This CDR3 spans 13 amino acids. CDR1 and CDR2 (germline): SQVTM, ANQGSEA. This chain's CDR3 is CSVVTGTGSRQFF. DNA for the CDR3: TGCAGCGTCGTAACCGGGACAGGGAGTCGGCAGTTCTTC.